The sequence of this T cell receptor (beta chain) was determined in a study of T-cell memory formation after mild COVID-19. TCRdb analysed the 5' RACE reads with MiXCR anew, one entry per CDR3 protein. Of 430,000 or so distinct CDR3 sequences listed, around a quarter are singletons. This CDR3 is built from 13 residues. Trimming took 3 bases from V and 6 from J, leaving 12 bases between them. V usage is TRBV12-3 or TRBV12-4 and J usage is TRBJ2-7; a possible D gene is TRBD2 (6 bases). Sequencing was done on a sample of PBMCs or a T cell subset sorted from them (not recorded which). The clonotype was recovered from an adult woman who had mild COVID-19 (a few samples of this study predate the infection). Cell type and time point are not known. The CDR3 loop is CASSFGGVGEQYF. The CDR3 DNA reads TGTGCCAGCAGTTTCGGAGGGGTCGGCGAGCAGTACTTC.